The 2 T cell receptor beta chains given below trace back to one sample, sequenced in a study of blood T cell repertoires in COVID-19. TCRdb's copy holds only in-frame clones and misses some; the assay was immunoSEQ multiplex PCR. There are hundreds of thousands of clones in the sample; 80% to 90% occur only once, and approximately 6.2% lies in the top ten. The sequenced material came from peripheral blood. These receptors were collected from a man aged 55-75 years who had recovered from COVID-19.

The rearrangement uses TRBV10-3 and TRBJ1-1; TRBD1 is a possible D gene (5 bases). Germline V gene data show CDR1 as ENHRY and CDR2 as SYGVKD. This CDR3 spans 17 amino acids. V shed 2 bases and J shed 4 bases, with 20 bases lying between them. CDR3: CAISETGLAFTGTEAFF. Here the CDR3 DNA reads TGTGCCATCAGTGAGACGGGTCTCGCTTTTACAGGCACTGAAGCTTTCTTT.

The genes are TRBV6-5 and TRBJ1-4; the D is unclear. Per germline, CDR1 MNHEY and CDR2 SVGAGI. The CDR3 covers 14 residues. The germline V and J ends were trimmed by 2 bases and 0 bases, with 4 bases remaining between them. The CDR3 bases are TGTGCCAGCAGTTACACACCAACTAATGAAAAACTGTTTTTT. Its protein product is CASSYTPTNEKLFF.